A selection of T cell receptor beta chains follows, all from one sample in a study of T cells after yellow fever vaccination. From the 5' RACE reads, TCRdb called clonotypes with MiXCR, one entry per CDR3 protein. The repertoire holds under 250,000 distinct CDR3 sequences, with approximately 3% as singletons. The sample in question was CD4+ T cells sorted from PBMCs, obtained 10 days after the yellow fever booster vaccination. These receptors originate from a young man who received the YFV17D yellow fever vaccine. CDR3s leave out the opening cysteine and the closing phenylalanine or tryptophan. Fields, in order: CDR3 length, V gene, J gene, CDR3 protein.

len: 15; v_gene: TRBV5-4; j_gene: TRBJ2-3; CDR3aa: ASRPPTSGGAADTQY
len: 12; v_gene: TRBV10-3; j_gene: TRBJ1-2; CDR3aa: AISGLGAFYGYT
len: 10; v_gene: TRBV20-1; j_gene: TRBJ1-6; CDR3aa: SARGYNSPLH
len: 12; v_gene: TRBV6-5; j_gene: TRBJ1-4; CDR3aa: ASSPWTANEKLF
len: 12; v_gene: TRBV12-3/TRBV12-4; j_gene: TRBJ1-1; CDR3aa: ASIEDRRNTEAF
len: 14; v_gene: TRBV12-3/TRBV12-4; j_gene: TRBJ1-1; CDR3aa: ASSLLGAAPNTEAF
len: 10; v_gene: TRBV6-2/TRBV6-3; j_gene: TRBJ2-1; CDR3aa: ASSDRVNEQF
len: 13; v_gene: TRBV18; j_gene: TRBJ1-5; CDR3aa: ASSSTGAGDQPQH
len: 14; v_gene: TRBV5-1; j_gene: TRBJ2-1; CDR3aa: ASSALAGSSYNEQF
len: 15; v_gene: TRBV19; j_gene: TRBJ1-6; CDR3aa: ASGTASSGTNNSPLH
len: 11; v_gene: TRBV24-1; j_gene: TRBJ1-2; CDR3aa: ATRDKLNYGYT
len: 13; v_gene: TRBV7-2; j_gene: TRBJ2-5; CDR3aa: ASSLLVRIGETQY
len: 15; v_gene: TRBV4-2; j_gene: TRBJ2-5; CDR3aa: ASSQDSLAGGSETQY
len: 13; v_gene: TRBV4-2; j_gene: TRBJ1-2; CDR3aa: ASSQEGTGSYGYT
len: 13; v_gene: TRBV7-9; j_gene: TRBJ2-3; CDR3aa: ASSFTGPSTDTQY
len: 13; v_gene: TRBV7-2; j_gene: TRBJ2-7; CDR3aa: ASSEGTSGGYEQY
len: 13; v_gene: TRBV4-3; j_gene: TRBJ1-2; CDR3aa: ASSQDARSNYGYT
len: 11; v_gene: TRBV30; j_gene: TRBJ1-1; CDR3aa: AWMTRLPPQAF
len: 13; v_gene: TRBV18; j_gene: TRBJ1-2; CDR3aa: ASSPGTPPNYGYT
len: 11; v_gene: TRBV6-5; j_gene: TRBJ1-2; CDR3aa: ATNSETNYGYT
len: 10; v_gene: TRBV20-1; j_gene: TRBJ2-5; CDR3aa: SAMTSGETQY
len: 13; v_gene: TRBV18; j_gene: TRBJ1-6; CDR3aa: ASSPRAGYNSPLH
len: 13; v_gene: TRBV29-1; j_gene: TRBJ2-6; CDR3aa: SVDGPLSGANVLT
len: 11; v_gene: TRBV29-1; j_gene: TRBJ2-5; CDR3aa: SVDTSQGETQY
len: 10; v_gene: TRBV28; j_gene: TRBJ1-1; CDR3aa: ASTSSAVEAF
len: 13; v_gene: TRBV3-1; j_gene: TRBJ2-1; CDR3aa: ASRPGTSGYNEQF
len: 12; v_gene: TRBV20-1; j_gene: TRBJ2-3; CDR3aa: SAETPSRGDTQY
len: 13; v_gene: TRBV12-3/TRBV12-4; j_gene: TRBJ1-1; CDR3aa: ASSFATQGYTEAF
len: 13; v_gene: TRBV10-2; j_gene: TRBJ1-4; CDR3aa: ASSGGDSSGEKLF